What follows describes a single TCR beta chain. These data come from a study of blood T cell repertoires in COVID-19. In the study overall: The United States, Italy and Spain were the sources of the acute and convalescent COVID-19 samples. PBMCs, B-cell-depleted T cells, or T cells provided the cDNA or gDNA that made up the material.

Authors' methods: For nucleated cells, counts were estimated from reference gene primer amplification. Assay used: immunoSEQ multiplex PCR; TCRdb lists only in-frame clones, some missing. Clone size and V and J calls were adopted from that table, with D and trimming inferred from the DNA. Of 250,000 to 350,000 clones listed, roughly 80% were seen once; the top ten hold approximately 14%. This CDR3 has 16 amino acids. V was clipped by 0 bases and J by 0 bases, with 8 bases between them. Germline values: CDR1 LNHNV, CDR2 YYDKDF (reference sequence). Enrolled during active infection, Seattle patients were then followed longitudinally.

This receptor was identified in a person aged 70 to 79 with COVID-19, enrolled during active disease. Sequenced: peripheral blood. V usage is TRBV15 and J usage is TRBJ2-2; maybe TRBD2 (5 bases). The CDR3 region is CATSRDLAANTGELFF. The CDR3 nucleotides are TGTGCCACCAGCAGAGATCTAGCAGCGAACACCGGGGAGCTGTTTTTT.